One TCR beta chain is described in this entry. Its antigen is unknown. This entry comes from a study of shared clonotypes between healthy human individuals. About the study: The study drew on a couple of women and a few men aged 18 to 49 as donors. The study's findings and limits: Deeper or shallower sequencing was expected to change how clonotypes are shared among donors.

The CDR3 is 15 residues long. Trimming at V came to 4 bases and at J to 9 bases, leaving 13 bases not matched to a gene. CDR1 is MNHNY and CDR2 is SVGAGI in the germline V gene (reference sequence). It was across several immunoSEQ plates that each subset's genomic DNA was evenly split. This table comes from immunoSEQ multiplex PCR, and its TCRdb copy is limited to in-frame clones, with some not included. The table has more than 400,000 clones, about 72% seen once. Nashville, Tennessee was home to all donors, who were Caucasian adults. The sequence came from a woman in her forties in good health. Some clones in this sample may be carry-over from other donors' samples. Material: PBMCs. The V call is TRBV6-6, the J call TRBJ2-5; TRBD2 aligns across 8 bases. The CDR3 is CASSLPTWTSPAQYF. The CDR3 DNA sequence: TGTGCCAGCAGTTTACCTACCTGGACTAGCCCGGCCCAGTACTTC.